This note documents a single TCR beta chain sequence. The data derive from a study of multiple sclerosis patients with progressive multifocal leukoencephalopathy. Time point described: before natalizumab initiation. TCRdb's table, derived via immunoSEQ multiplex PCR, lists solely in-frame clones and lacks some. The table shows roughly 34,000 clones, with around 91% occurring only once. The sequence derives from a human donor with multiple sclerosis. Sequenced: PBMCs.

The CDR3 DNA follows: TGTGCCTGGACCGCTGGGGGAAGTCTAACTGAAAAACTGTTTTTT. Protein: CAWTAGGSLTEKLFF. The chain uses TRBV30 and TRBJ1-4, with a possible D match to TRBD1 (5 bases). V gave up 4 bases and J gave up 7 bases, with 19 bases separating them. The germline gives CDR1 GTSNPN, CDR2 SVGIG (reference sequence). This CDR3 is built from 15 residues.